This passage covers 20 T cell receptor beta chains from one sample sequenced in a study of CD8+ T cells in alopecia areata. The sequencing template was cDNA reverse transcribed from extracted RNA. Here immunoSEQ multiplex PCR was the method, and the copy in TCRdb shows in-frame clones only, minus some. The table has about 270,000 clones, around 64% seen once. Treatment: oral pan-JAK inhibitor, 5-10 mg twice daily. The sequencing used CD4+ T cells sorted from blood, collected at week 52, from a patient treated with tofacitinib. The source of these receptors is a human donor with alopecia areata.

This chain links TRBV30 with TRBJ1-2; 7 nucleotides match TRBD1. V was clipped by 4 bases and J by 4 bases; unmatched bases: 6. The CDR3 has 13 residues. Germline values: CDR1 GTSNPN, CDR2 SVGIG (reference sequence). CDR3 nucleotide sequence: TGTGCCTGGAATGACAGGGCCTCCTATGGCTACACCTTC. This gives the protein CAWNDRASYGYTF.

This clone was recorded a few times. The V gene is TRBV29-1, the J gene TRBJ2-3; tentatively, D is TRBD1 (5 bases). The CDR3 covers 11 residues. Germline CDR1 is SQVTM and CDR2 is ANQGSEA. The V end was cut by 4 bases, the J end by 4 bases, with 6 bases between. DNA for the CDR3: TGCAGCGTTGGGACACCAGATACGCAGTATTTT. This translates into CSVGTPDTQYF.

This chain joins TRBV4-3 and TRBJ2-1; D possibly uses TRBD1 or TRBD2 (6 bases each). Per germline, CDR1 LGHNA and CDR2 YSLEER. Trimming removed 0 bases from V and 4 bases from J, with 13 bases in between. The CDR3 spans 16 residues. CDR3 in amino acids: CASSQDGGGSYNEQFF. For the CDR3, the DNA is TGCGCCAGCAGCCAAGACGGAGGGGGGTCTTACAATGAGCAGTTCTTC.

V is TRBV7-2 and J is TRBJ1-2; D not certain. Trimming stripped 5 bases from V and 0 bases from J, with 22 bases between. Germline CDR1 reads SGHTA; CDR2 reads FQGNSA. The CDR3 is 18 amino acids. Here the CDR3 DNA reads TGTGCCAGCAGCCTCACCGCCGGGCCAGCGATAGCTAACTATGGCTACACCTTC. Residues: CASSLTAGPAIANYGYTF.

A remark on this clone: The junction does not match germline at one end; this may be a read error. This chain joins TRBV30 and TRBJ1-1, with TRBD1 identical over 8 bases. The length of the CDR3 is 10 residues. Germline V gene data show CDR1 as GTSNPN and CDR2 as SVGIG (reference sequence). CDR3 nucleotides: TGTGCCTGGAGGGGCAGGGGGCTCAACTTT. Its translation is CAWRGRGLNF.

This chain uses TRBV4-1 with TRBJ2-7; possibly TRBD2 for D (5 bases). CDR1 and CDR2 (germline): MGHRA, YSYEKL. Trimming cost V 2 bases and J 3 bases, with 11 bases left between them. The CDR3 spans 14 residues. The CDR3 here is CASSQRGEDYEQYF. The CDR3 nucleotides read TGCGCCAGCAGCCAACGGGGAGAGGACTACGAGCAGTACTTC.

The chain is built from TRBV5-6 and TRBJ1-2; 8 bases fit TRBD1. Germline V lookup: CDR1 SGHDT, CDR2 YYEEEE. V shed 4 bases and J 0 bases; nucleotides not matched to a gene: 5. The CDR3 has 15 residues. Here the CDR3 reads CASSDRTGTNYGYTF. CDR3 sequence (DNA): TGTGCCAGCAGCGATCGGACAGGGACTAACTATGGCTACACCTTC.

CDR3: CASSSLTGGLNTEAFF. The DNA of the CDR3 is TGTGCCAGCAGTTCCCTCACCGGGGGGTTGAACACTGAAGCTTTCTTT. The chain carries TRBV5-6 and TRBJ1-1, with D tentatively TRBD1 (5 bases). This CDR3 contains 16 residues. Per the germline V gene, CDR1 is SGHDT and CDR2 is YYEEEE. Trimming shortened V by 5 bases and J by 0 bases, and 17 bases separated the two germline ends.

This clone came up a few times. The J gene is TRBJ2-1, the V gene TRBV18; D is uncertain. This CDR3 has 16 residues. Germline CDR1 reads KGHSH; CDR2 reads LQKENI. Trimming took 3 bases from V and 2 from J, leaving 14 bases between them. As DNA, the CDR3 is TGTGCCAGCTCACCTCTCCTAAGGGAAGCCTACAATGAGCAGTTCTTC. This translates into CASSPLLREAYNEQFF.

The chain recombines TRBV30 with TRBJ2-7; D uncertain. Germline V gene sequence: CDR1 GTSNPN, CDR2 SVGIG (reference sequence). The CDR3 covers 11 residues. V lost 0 bases, J lost 9 bases, and 9 bases lay in between. CDR3 bases: TGTGCCTGGAGTGTCGGCGGACCGCAGTACTTC. It codes for CAWSVGGPQYF.

This clone turned up a few times. V and J are TRBV5-1 and TRBJ2-6; tentative D call: TRBD2 (6 bases). Per germline, CDR1 SGHRS and CDR2 YFSETQ. CDR3 size: 17 residues. Trimming pared 3 bases from V and 2 bases from J, leaving 15 bases between. Here the CDR3 DNA reads TGCGCCAGCAGCTGGAGGGGATCCATGGCTGGGGCCAACGTCCTGACTTTC. As protein: CASSWRGSMAGANVLTF. The complete variable domain, with remaining parts taken from reference TRBV5-1 and TRBJ2-6, reads KAGVTQTPRYLIKTRGQQVTLSCSPISGHRSVSWYQQTPGQGLQFLFEYFSETQRNKGNFPGRFSGRQFSNSRSEMNVSTLELGDSALYLCASSWRGSMAGANVLTFGAGSRLTVL.

The V and J genes are TRBV4-1 and TRBJ2-7, with TRBD2 matching over 12 bases. The V segment lost 1 base and the J segment 3 bases; nucleotides outside the gene matches: 7. The germline V gene encodes CDR1 MGHRA and CDR2 YSYEKL. CDR3 length: 17 residues. The CDR3 nucleotides are TGCGCCAGCAGCCAAGGACTAGCGGGGGCCCTTTTCTACGAGCAGTACTTC. Protein product: CASSQGLAGALFYEQYF.

This clone was observed a few times. This chain joins TRBV29-1 and TRBJ1-5; TRBD1 matches at 9 bases. Germline CDR1 is SQVTM and CDR2 is ANQGSEA. The V and J ends lost 6 bases and 0 bases, in that order; junction bases with no gene match: 3. The CDR3 is 14 residues long. The CDR3 protein is CSVGDRVSNQPQHF. In nucleotides, the CDR3 is TGCAGCGTGGGGGACAGGGTTAGCAATCAGCCCCAGCATTTT.

This clone appeared a few times. This sequence joins TRBV30 and TRBJ2-5, with TRBD2 matching 10 bases. V lost 0 bases, J lost 5 bases, and 15 bases stayed unmatched. The germline V gene has CDR1 GTSNPN and CDR2 SVGIG (reference sequence). The CDR3 contains 18 residues. The CDR3 is CAWSVTSGTRILHETQYF. The CDR3 nucleotides read TGTGCCTGGAGTGTCACTAGCGGGACAAGAATCTTACATGAGACCCAGTACTTC.

The chain links TRBV15 to TRBJ1-4, with D maybe TRBD1 (5 bases). V was trimmed by 0 bases and J by 3 bases, leaving 8 bases between them. From germline, CDR1 is LNHNV and CDR2 YYDKDF (reference sequence). This CDR3 region has 15 residues. Written as DNA, the CDR3 is TGTGCCACCAGCAGAGACCCAGGGCCTAATGAAAAACTGTTTTTT. It translates to CATSRDPGPNEKLFF.

The gene calls are TRBV6-5 and TRBJ1-4; TRBD1 is a possible D gene (6 bases). CDR1 MNHEY and CDR2 SVGAGI come from the germline V gene. The CDR3 has 16 amino acids. With 0 bases removed from V and 7 bases from J, the gap between germline ends came to 15 bases. CDR3 sequence (DNA): TGTGCCAGCAGTTACTCGGGGGCAGGGGCAGCTGAAAAACTGTTTTTT. Protein product: CASSYSGAGAAEKLFF.

CDR3 protein: CSVEDPGTGREQYF. The CDR3, as DNA: TGCAGCGTTGAAGATCCTGGGACAGGGAGGGAGCAGTACTTC. The chain joins TRBV29-1 to TRBJ2-7; 9 nucleotides align to TRBD1. CDR3 length: 14 residues. J was trimmed by 7 bases and V by 0 bases; bases with no gene match: 7. Germline loops: CDR1 SQVTM, CDR2 ANQGSEA.

This chain joins TRBV27 and TRBJ2-3; 8 bases align to TRBD2. The CDR3 contains 14 residues. Germline V gene sequence: CDR1 MNHEY, CDR2 SMNVEV (reference sequence). V dropped 0 bases and J dropped 9; count of bases not matched to a gene: 5. CDR3 protein: CASSLSGGASTQYF. Written as DNA, the CDR3 is TGTGCCAGCAGTTTATCCGGGGGGGCTTCCACGCAGTATTTT.

This clone was detected once. The chain carries TRBV5-4 and TRBJ2-3; weak D call: TRBD1 (6 bases). The CDR3 runs 13 residues. Trimming pared 5 bases from V and 3 bases from J, leaving 10 bases between. The germline CDR1 and CDR2 sequences are SGHNT and YYREEE (reference sequence). The CDR3 DNA is TGTGCCAGCAGTTTTAGGGGGACAGATACGCAGTATTTT. Amino acids: CASSFRGTDTQYF.

The V call is TRBV5-1, the J call TRBJ2-5, with a tentative D call TRBD2 (6 bases). From germline, CDR1 is SGHRS and CDR2 YFSETQ. The CDR3 is 16 residues long. The germline V and J ends were trimmed by 4 bases and 2 bases, with 18 bases remaining between them. The CDR3 nucleotides read TGCGCCAGCAGCCGTAGAGGCGGGGACTCGCAAGAGACCCAGTACTTC. This translates into CASSRRGGDSQETQYF.